This TCR beta chain was identified during a study of a mutant IDH1 vaccine in newly diagnosed glioma (dated by TCRdb to the early 2020s). Regarding the complete study: Patients were given eight vaccinations, in weeks 1, 3, 5, 7, 11, 15, 19 and 23, which matched visits V03 through V10. Vaccination was initiated 4-6 weeks after radiotherapy alone, or concurrently with temozolomide cycles in the chemotherapy-containing groups. Of the roughly 34 treated patients, 62.5% were male and about 40% were female, and a mean age of 40.4 years was recorded. Prior to enrollment, standard therapy consisting of radiotherapy alone, temozolomide alone, or radiochemotherapy with temozolomide had been administered to patients, with the combination being received by most patients. Peripheral blood was drawn at six visits: V03 (baseline), V05, V07, V10, V12 and V13. Longitudinal TCRB deep sequencing was performed for about two dozen treated patients wherever samples were available for exploratory analyses.

Preparation of the library involved the immunoSEQ multiplex PCR assay. Rearranged TCR beta chain sequences were amplified with the hsTCRB Kit following the manufacturer's protocol. An Illumina MiSeq was used to sequence the TCRB libraries. The paper's data handling went like this. The kit vendor's proprietary platform handled demultiplexing, trimming and gene mapping. TCRdb retrieved this table from immuneACCESS and kept in-frame rearrangements only. Not all clones are present; in checked studies, unresolved V genes account for under half, and no reason is known for the remainder. The V and J calls and clone size come from that table; D and trimming were worked out from the DNA. Across this sample there are roughly 48,000 clones, with over 75% seen only once. More than 2% of the sample rests with the top ten. The time point tag for this specimen amounts to: week 11, during vaccination. Each vaccine dose, consisting of 300 ug of a 20-mer mutant IDH1 peptide in Montanide, was administered subcutaneously with topical imiquimod. Newly diagnosed WHO grade 3 or 4 IDH1-mutant astrocytomas showing loss of nuclear ATRX were present in the donors. The samples were drawn from NOA16, a multicentre, single-arm, open-label phase I trial in Germany that tested a mutant IDH1 peptide vaccine in humans for the first time. Genomic DNA for TCRB sequencing was extracted from EDTA blood using the DNeasy Blood and Tissue Kit.

Results the study describes overall, beyond this receptor: It was noted by the authors that analyses of patient blood samples could not be reproduced owing to sample limitations. Vaccine-induced immune responses across multiple MHC alleles were detected in around 92% of patients. Selection of PBMC samples for TCRB deep sequencing was based on availability. Pseudoprogression seemed to be unrelated to changes in the top peripheral T cell clonotypes found by TCRB sequencing.

Of note for this clone: The specificity of this receptor is unknown. No base-level quality is on record; no much larger clone is a single base apart.

The sample was PBMCs, taken from a glioma patient whose treatment included an IDH1 peptide vaccine. The clonotype comes from a man between 50 and 59 years old with glioma.

CDR3 region: CSAGTPGGRNTEAFF. The DNA reads as follows: TGCAGCGCCGGGACACCCGGGGGGCGAAACACTGAAGCTTTCTTT. The V and J segments used are TRBV29-1 and TRBJ1-1; perhaps TRBD1 is the D gene, with 6 bases matching. The CDR3 starts with the cysteine, ends with the phenylalanine, and has 15 residues. Just the 45-base CDR3 DNA is kept, in frame starting at base 1. CDR1 and CDR2 are read off the germline V gene as SQVTM and ANQGSEA. V loses 7 bases, J loses 2 bases, and the germline ends lie 20 bases apart.